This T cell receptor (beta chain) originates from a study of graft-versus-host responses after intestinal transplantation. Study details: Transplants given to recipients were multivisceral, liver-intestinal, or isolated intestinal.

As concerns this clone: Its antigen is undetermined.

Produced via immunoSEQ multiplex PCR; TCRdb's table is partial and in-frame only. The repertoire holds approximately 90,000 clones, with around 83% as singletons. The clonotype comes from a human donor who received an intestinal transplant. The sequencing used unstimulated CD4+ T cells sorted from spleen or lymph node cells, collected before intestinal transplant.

CDR3 region: CASSLGPNNEQFF. CDR3 coding DNA: TGTGCCAGCAGCTTAGGGCCGAACAATGAGCAGTTCTTC. The chain carries TRBV7-9 and TRBJ2-1; D gene ambiguous. V lost 1 base to trimming and J lost 5 bases, with 6 bases between them. The CDR3 covers 13 residues. Germline CDR1 is SEHNR and CDR2 is FQNEAQ (reference sequence). The full variable domain, in which reference TRBV7-9 and TRBJ2-1 provide the parts outside the CDR3, is DTGVSQNPRHKITKRGQNVTFRCDPISEHNRLYWYRQTLGQGPEFLTYFQNEAQLEKSRLLSDRFSAERPKGSFSTLEIQRTEQGDSAMYLCASSLGPNNEQFFGPGTRLTVL.